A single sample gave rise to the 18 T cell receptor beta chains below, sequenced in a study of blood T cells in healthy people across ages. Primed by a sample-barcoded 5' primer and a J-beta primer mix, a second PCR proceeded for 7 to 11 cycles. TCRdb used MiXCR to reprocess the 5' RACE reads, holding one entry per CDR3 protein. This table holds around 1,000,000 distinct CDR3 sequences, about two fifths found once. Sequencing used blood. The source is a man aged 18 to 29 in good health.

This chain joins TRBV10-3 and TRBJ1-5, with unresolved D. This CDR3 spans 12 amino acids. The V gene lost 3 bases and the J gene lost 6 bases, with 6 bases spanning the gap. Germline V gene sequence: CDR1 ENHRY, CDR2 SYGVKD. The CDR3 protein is CAISDGSQPQHF. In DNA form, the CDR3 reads TGTGCCATCAGTGATGGTTCTCAGCCCCAGCATTTT.

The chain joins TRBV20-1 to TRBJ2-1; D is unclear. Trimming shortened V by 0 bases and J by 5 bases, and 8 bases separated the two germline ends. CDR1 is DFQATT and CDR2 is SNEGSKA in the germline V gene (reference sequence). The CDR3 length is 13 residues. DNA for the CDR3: TGCAGTGCTAGAGACCCAACGGACAATGAGCAGTTCTTC. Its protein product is CSARDPTDNEQFF.

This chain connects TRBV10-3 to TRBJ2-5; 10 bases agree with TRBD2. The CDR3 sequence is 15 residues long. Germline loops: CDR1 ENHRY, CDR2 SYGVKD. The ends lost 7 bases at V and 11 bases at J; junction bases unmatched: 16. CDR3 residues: CAIKPGLASGNEQYF. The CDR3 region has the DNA TGTGCCATCAAGCCGGGACTAGCGAGTGGGAATGAGCAGTACTTC.

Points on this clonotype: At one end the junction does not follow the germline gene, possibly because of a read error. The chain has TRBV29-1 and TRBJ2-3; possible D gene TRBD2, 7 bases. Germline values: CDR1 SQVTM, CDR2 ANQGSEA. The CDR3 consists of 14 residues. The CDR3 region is CSVSTGGGTDAQYF. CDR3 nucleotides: TGCAGCGTCTCAACTGGGGGGGGCACAGATGCGCAGTATTTT.

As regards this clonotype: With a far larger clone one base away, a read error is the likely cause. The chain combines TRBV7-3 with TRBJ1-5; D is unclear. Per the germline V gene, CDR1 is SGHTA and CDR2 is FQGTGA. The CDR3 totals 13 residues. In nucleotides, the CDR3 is TGTGCCAGCAGCTTAACGGGCAATCGGCCCCAGCATTTT. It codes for CASSLTGNRPQHF.

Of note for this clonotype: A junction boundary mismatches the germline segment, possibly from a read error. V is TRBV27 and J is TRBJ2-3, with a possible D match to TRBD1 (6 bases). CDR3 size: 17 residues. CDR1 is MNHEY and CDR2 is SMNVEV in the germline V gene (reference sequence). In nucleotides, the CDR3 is TGTGCCGGCAGAAGACTTCAGGGGAACACTTTCACAGATACGCAGTATTTT. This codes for CAGRRLQGNTFTDTQYF.

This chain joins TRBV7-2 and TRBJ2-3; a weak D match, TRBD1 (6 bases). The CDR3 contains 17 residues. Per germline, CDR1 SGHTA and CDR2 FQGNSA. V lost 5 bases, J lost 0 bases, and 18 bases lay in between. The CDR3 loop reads CASSPGVLGASTDTQYF. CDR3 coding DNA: TGTGCCAGCAGCCCAGGGGTTTTGGGTGCTAGCACAGATACGCAGTATTTT. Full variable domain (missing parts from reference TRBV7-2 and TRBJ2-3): GAGVSQSPSNKVTEKGKDVELRCDPISGHTALYWYRQSLGQGLEFLIYFQGNSAPDKSGLPSDRFSAERTGGSVSTLTIQRTQQEDSAVYLCASSPGVLGASTDTQYFGPGTRLTVL.

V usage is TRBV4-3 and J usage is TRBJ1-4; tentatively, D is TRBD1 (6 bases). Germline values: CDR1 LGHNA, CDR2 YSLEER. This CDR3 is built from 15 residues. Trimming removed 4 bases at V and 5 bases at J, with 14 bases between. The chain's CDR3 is CASSLRRDNNEKLFF. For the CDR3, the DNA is TGCGCCAGCAGCCTCCGCCGGGACAACAATGAAAAACTGTTTTTT.

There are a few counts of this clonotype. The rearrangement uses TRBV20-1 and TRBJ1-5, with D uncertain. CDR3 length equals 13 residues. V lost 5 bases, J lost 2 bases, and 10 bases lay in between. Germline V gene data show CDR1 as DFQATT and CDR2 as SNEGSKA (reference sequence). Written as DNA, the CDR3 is TGCAGTGCTCACAGTTTCGGCAATCAGCCCCAGCATTTT. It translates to CSAHSFGNQPQHF.

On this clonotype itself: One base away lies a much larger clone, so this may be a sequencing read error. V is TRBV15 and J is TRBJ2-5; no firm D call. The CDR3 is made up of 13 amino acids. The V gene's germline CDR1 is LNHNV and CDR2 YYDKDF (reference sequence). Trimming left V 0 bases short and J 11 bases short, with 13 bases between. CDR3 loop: CATSRDRHNEQYF. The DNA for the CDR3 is TGTGCCACCAGCAGAGATCGACATAATGAGCAGTACTTC.

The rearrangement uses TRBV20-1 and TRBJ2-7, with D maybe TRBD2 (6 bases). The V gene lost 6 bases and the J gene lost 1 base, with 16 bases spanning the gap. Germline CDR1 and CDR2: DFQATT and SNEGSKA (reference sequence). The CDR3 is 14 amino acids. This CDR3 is CSAPPGDASYEQYF. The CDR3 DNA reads TGCAGTGCCCCGCCGGGGGACGCTTCCTACGAGCAGTACTTC.

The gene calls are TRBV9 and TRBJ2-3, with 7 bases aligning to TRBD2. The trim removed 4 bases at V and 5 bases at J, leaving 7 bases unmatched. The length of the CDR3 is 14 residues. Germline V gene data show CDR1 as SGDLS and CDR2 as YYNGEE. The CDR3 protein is CASSLGDYEDTQYF. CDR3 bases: TGTGCCAGCAGCCTTGGGGACTACGAAGATACGCAGTATTTT.

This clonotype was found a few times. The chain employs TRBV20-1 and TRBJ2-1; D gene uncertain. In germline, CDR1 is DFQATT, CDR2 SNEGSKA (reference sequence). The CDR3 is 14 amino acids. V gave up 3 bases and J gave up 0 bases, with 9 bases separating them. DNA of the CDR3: TGCAGTGCTAGTCTGGTGAGCTCCTACAATGAGCAGTTCTTC. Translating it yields CSASLVSSYNEQFF.

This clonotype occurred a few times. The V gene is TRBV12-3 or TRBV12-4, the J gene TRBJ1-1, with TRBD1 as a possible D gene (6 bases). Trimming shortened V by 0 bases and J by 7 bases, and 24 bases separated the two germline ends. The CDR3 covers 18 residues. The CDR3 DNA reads TGTGCCAGCAGTTTAGCGGGCGGCGCACAACCAGGGGCGAATGAAGCTTTCTTT. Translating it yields CASSLAGGAQPGANEAFF.

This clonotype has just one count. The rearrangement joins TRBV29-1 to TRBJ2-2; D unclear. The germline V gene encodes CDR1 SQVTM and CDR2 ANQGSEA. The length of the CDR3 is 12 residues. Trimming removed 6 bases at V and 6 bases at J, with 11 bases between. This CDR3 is CSVRPGPGELFF. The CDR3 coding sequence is TGCAGCGTCAGACCAGGTCCCGGGGAGCTGTTTTTT.

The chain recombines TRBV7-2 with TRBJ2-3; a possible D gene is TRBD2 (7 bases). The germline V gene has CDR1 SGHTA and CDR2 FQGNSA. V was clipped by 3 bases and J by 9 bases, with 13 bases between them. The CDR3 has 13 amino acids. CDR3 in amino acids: CASSFRGAGTQYF. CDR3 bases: TGTGCCAGCAGCTTTCGGGGGGCGGGAACGCAGTATTTT.

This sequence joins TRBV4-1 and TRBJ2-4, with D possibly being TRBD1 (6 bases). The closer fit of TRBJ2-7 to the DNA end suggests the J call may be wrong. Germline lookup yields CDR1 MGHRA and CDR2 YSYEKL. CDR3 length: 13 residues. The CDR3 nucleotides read TGCGCCAGCATGGGAACAGGGAGATACGAGCAGTACTTC. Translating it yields CASMGTGRYEQYF.

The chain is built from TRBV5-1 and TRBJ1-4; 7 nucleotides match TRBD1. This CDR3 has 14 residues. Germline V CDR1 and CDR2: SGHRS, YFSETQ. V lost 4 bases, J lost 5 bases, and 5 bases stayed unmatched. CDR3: CASSQGQPNEKLFF. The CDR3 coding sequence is TGCGCCAGCAGCCAGGGACAGCCGAATGAAAAACTGTTTTTT.